The 13 T cell receptor beta chains reported below all come from one sample, sequenced in a study of T cell repertoires in cytomegalovirus infection. From the reads, TCRdb called clonotypes with MiXCR, one entry per CDR3 protein. Here the sample spans 310,000 or so distinct CDR3 sequences, about a quarter being singletons. What was sequenced was PBMCs. These receptors all come from a human donor in good health (CMV status not recorded). Some clones in this sample may be carry-over from other donors' samples.

Only a few counts were recorded for this clonotype. The CDR3, as DNA: TGTGCCAGCAGTTTCGGGAAACATAATGGCTACACCTTC. Its protein is CASSFGKHNGYTF. The chain links TRBV12-3 or TRBV12-4 to TRBJ1-2; D not resolved. With 3 bases removed from V and 6 bases from J, the gap between germline ends came to 11 bases. The CDR3 covers 13 residues.

This clonotype was seen a few times. The rearrangement links TRBV7-9 to TRBJ1-1; 7 nucleotides line up with TRBD1. Germline V lookup: CDR1 SEHNR, CDR2 FQNEAQ (reference sequence). J lost 7 bases, V lost 1 base, and 3 bases had no gene match. This CDR3 has 13 amino acids. The CDR3 bases are TGTGCCAGCAGCTTAGGAGGGGGCTTTGAAGCTTTCTTT. Translated: CASSLGGGFEAFF.

The CDR3 DNA is TGTGCCAGCAGTGTCAGGGGTTCACCCCTCCACTTT. Protein product: CASSVRGSPLHF. The rearrangement joins TRBV28 to TRBJ1-6; D perhaps matches TRBD1 (6 bases). Germline CDR1 and CDR2: MDHEN and SYDVKM. V lost 5 bases and J 9 bases, leaving 8 bases between the germline ends. The CDR3 has 12 residues.

The J gene is TRBJ2-6, the V gene TRBV6-2 or TRBV6-3; no firm D call. CDR3 length: 17 residues. Germline values: CDR1 MNHEY, CDR2 SVGEGT. V dropped 7 bases and J dropped 0 bases, with 16 bases sitting between them. In nucleotides, the CDR3 is TGTGCCAGCACCCCCCGCAGCCTAATCTCTGGGGCCAACGTCCTGACTTTC. Protein product: CASTPRSLISGANVLTF.

The chain is built from TRBV20-1 and TRBJ2-3, with 9 bases aligning to TRBD2. In germline, CDR1 is DFQATT, CDR2 SNEGSKA (reference sequence). CDR3 length: 15 amino acids. Trimming took 0 bases from V and 3 from J; bases not matched to a gene: 4. CDR3 sequence reads: CSARDLAGRTDTQYF. The CDR3 DNA reads TGCAGTGCTAGAGATCTAGCGGGACGGACAGATACGCAGTATTTT.

In its sample, this clonotype was seen many times. The CDR3 region has the DNA TGTGCCAGCAGCTTAGATGTGGCGGGGACCATGTCCCAGTATTTT. Translation gives CASSLDVAGTMSQYF. The genes are TRBV7-2 and TRBJ2-3; tentative D call: TRBD2 (6 bases). CDR1 is SGHTA, CDR2 FQGNSA, per germline. Between the trimmed V and J ends, which lost 1 base and 12 bases, there was a span of 20 bases. The CDR3 is made up of 15 amino acids.

The rearrangement uses TRBV2 and TRBJ2-7; maybe TRBD2 (5 bases). The germline V and J ends were trimmed by 2 bases and 12 bases, with 11 bases remaining between them. Germline loops: CDR1 SNHLY, CDR2 FYNNEI. The CDR3 consists of 11 residues. In DNA, the CDR3 is TGTGCCAGCAGTGAAATCGGGGTTCTGTACTTC. Its protein product is CASSEIGVLYF.

J is TRBJ1-1 and V is TRBV12-3 or TRBV12-4, with a tentative D call TRBD1 (5 bases). The CDR3 covers 14 residues. V shed 4 bases and J shed 0 bases, with 9 bases lying between them. The CDR3 nucleotides are TGTGCCAGCAGTTATGGGGCCCTGAACACTGAAGCTTTCTTT. Encoded protein: CASSYGALNTEAFF.

This sequence joins TRBV6-2 or TRBV6-3 and TRBJ2-4, with TRBD2 as a possible D gene (9 bases). V shed 4 bases and J shed 0 bases, with 25 bases lying between them. Germline CDR1 reads MNHEY; CDR2 reads SVGEGT. CDR3 length: 20 residues. CDR3 amino acids: CASSSSRGLRLAEAKNIQYF. The CDR3 DNA reads TGTGCCAGCAGTTCGAGCAGGGGGCTTAGACTAGCGGAAGCCAAAAACATTCAGTACTTC.

The CDR3 DNA reads as TGTGCCGGAACACGACAGAGACAAGAGACCCAGTACTTC. As protein: CAGTRQRQETQYF. The chain employs TRBV2 and TRBJ2-5; D is perhaps TRBD1 (5 bases). Germline V CDR1 and CDR2: SNHLY, FYNNEI. Trimming shortened V by 11 bases and J by 2 bases, and 15 bases separated the two germline ends. The CDR3 is made up of 13 amino acids.

This chain uses TRBV7-2 with TRBJ2-3; 12 positions match TRBD2. In germline, CDR1 is SGHTA, CDR2 FQGNSA. Trimming at V came to 5 bases and at J to 6 bases, leaving 9 bases not matched to a gene. The CDR3 contains 16 residues. This CDR3 reads CASSVTGTSGPDTQYF. The CDR3 bases are TGTGCCAGCAGCGTAACCGGGACTAGCGGGCCTGATACGCAGTATTTT.

V gene TRBV7-3 combines with J gene TRBJ1-1; D unresolved. Germline-derived CDR1 and CDR2 are SGHTA and FQGTGA. Trimming left V 0 bases short and J 3 bases short, with 8 bases between. The CDR3 length is 14 residues. This CDR3 reads CASSLTFPDTEAFF. The DNA for the CDR3 is TGTGCCAGCAGCTTAACGTTTCCCGACACTGAAGCTTTCTTT. Combining the CDR3 with reference TRBV7-3 and TRBJ1-1 gives the whole variable domain GAGVSQTPSNKVTEKGKYVELRCDPISGHTALYWYRQSLGQGPEFLIYFQGTGAADDSGLPNDRFFAVRPEGSVSTLKIQRTERGDSAVYLCASSLTFPDTEAFFGQGTRLTVV.

This clonotype was observed many times. The chain combines TRBV7-8 with TRBJ2-1, with a possible D match to TRBD2 (5 bases). V gave up 5 bases and J gave up 7 bases, with 15 bases separating them. This CDR3 has 14 residues. Germline V gene data show CDR1 as SGHVS and CDR2 as FQNEAQ. CDR3 DNA sequence: TGTGCCAGCAGCCCGGGAACCTGGCGGAATGAGCAGTTCTTC. It is translated as CASSPGTWRNEQFF.